This T cell receptor (beta chain) stems from a study of monozygotic twins with inflammatory bowel disease. TCRdb reprocessed the 5' RACE reads, keeping one entry per CDR3 protein, no DNA. Across 110,000 to 150,000 distinct CDR3 sequences, the top ten clones capture 1% to 1.5% of the sample. Germline V gene lookup returns CDR1 SGHRS and CDR2 YFSETQ. CDR3 size: 15 residues. The chain employs TRBV5-1 and TRBJ1-1; TCRdb's D gene call, TRBD1, goes unchecked for lack of DNA. Sequenced: blood. This TCR was sampled from a human donor with ulcerative colitis or Crohn's disease, or a healthy co-twin of an affected twin (not recorded which). The CDR3 region is CASSLDGQRRTEAFF.